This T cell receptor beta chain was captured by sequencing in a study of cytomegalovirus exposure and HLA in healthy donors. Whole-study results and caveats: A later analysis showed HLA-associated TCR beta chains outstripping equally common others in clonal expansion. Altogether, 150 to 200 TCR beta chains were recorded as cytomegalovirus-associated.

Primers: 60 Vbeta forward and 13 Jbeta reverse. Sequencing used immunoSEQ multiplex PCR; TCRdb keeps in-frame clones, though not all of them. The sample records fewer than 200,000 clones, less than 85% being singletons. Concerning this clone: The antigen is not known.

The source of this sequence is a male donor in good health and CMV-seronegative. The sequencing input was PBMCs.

The CDR3 region has the DNA TGTGCCAGCAGCCAATTGGACAGGGGGCCCTCCTACGAGCAGTACTTC. Residues: CASSQLDRGPSYEQYF. This rearrangement joins TRBV14 to TRBJ2-7; TRBD1 aligns across 11 bases. The CDR3 totals 16 residues. Germline V CDR1 and CDR2: SGHDN, FVKESK. V lost 2 bases and J lost 0; bases outside the gene matches: 3.